These T cell receptor beta chains were read from a single sample in a study of T cells in Graves' hyperthyroidism and ophthalmopathy. A single record per CDR3 protein comes from TCRdb applying MiXCR to the multiplex PCR reads. The sample has some 370,000 distinct CDR3 sequences, around 15% seen once. Material: blood. The receptor set was obtained from a man aged 45-65 years with Graves' ophthalmopathy. CDR3s include the opening cysteine and the closing phenylalanine or tryptophan. D genes are given only for firm matches. Clone sizes are given selectively: once, few, many, or a class where the clone is expanded.

>14|TRBJ2-7|TRBV28|NA|many
CASSSMGNTYEQYF
TGTGCCAGCAGTTCTATGGGAAACACCTACGAGCAGTACTTC
>11|TRBJ2-7|TRBV29-1|NA|NA
CSVVEGNEQYF
TGCAGCGTTGTCGAGGGTAACGAGCAGTACTTC
>11|TRBJ2-7|TRBV20-1|NA|many
CSARLYYEQYF
TGCAGTGCTAGATTGTACTACGAGCAGTACTTC
>15|TRBJ1-6|TRBV19|NA|NA
CASSRLATDNSPLHF
TGTGCCAGTAGTCGGTTGGCGACCGATAATTCACCCCTCCACTTT
>14|TRBJ2-1|TRBV12-3/TRBV12-4|TRBD1|many
CASTSGTGGNEQFF
TGTGCCAGCACCTCCGGGACAGGGGGAAATGAGCAGTTCTTC
>13|TRBJ1-3|TRBV3-1|NA|NA
CASSHRHDPTIYF
TGTGCCAGCAGCCACCGACATGACCCCACCATATATTTT
>16|TRBJ2-1|TRBV19|TRBD2|few
CASRELAGARGYEQFF
TGTGCCAGTAGAGAACTAGCGGGGGCCCGGGGGTATGAGCAGTTCTTC
>14|TRBJ2-3|TRBV29-1|NA|many
CSVEADTHTDTQYF
TGCAGCGTTGAAGCGGACACTCACACAGATACGCAGTATTTT
>14|TRBJ2-7|TRBV7-9|NA|many
CASSFDRRSGEQYF
TGTGCCAGCAGCTTCGACAGACGGTCGGGTGAGCAGTACTTC
>13|TRBJ1-1|TRBV29-1|TRBD1|many
CSVGTGVNTEAFF
TGCAGCGTGGGGACAGGGGTGAACACTGAAGCTTTCTTT
>15|TRBJ2-1|TRBV5-6|NA|many
CASSQIGGSYNEQFF
TGTGCCAGCAGCCAGATTGGCGGGTCCTACAATGAGCAGTTCTTC
>12|TRBJ1-5|TRBV27|TRBD1|NA
CASRQGGQPQHF
TGTGCCAGCAGACAGGGGGGTCAGCCCCAGCATTTT
>14|TRBJ2-3|TRBV20-1|NA|NA
CSASWAASTDTQYF
TGCAGTGCTAGTTGGGCTGCTAGCACAGATACGCAGTATTTT
>16|TRBJ1-2|TRBV5-5|TRBD1|NA
CASSLLLDRDPRGYTF
TGTGCCAGCAGCTTGCTTTTGGACAGGGACCCGAGGGGCTACACCTTC
>16|TRBJ2-2|TRBV5-5|TRBD1|NA
CASSRTGTESTGELFF
TGTGCCAGCAGCCGAACCGGGACAGAGTCCACCGGGGAGCTGTTTTTT
>15|TRBJ2-1|TRBV27|TRBD1|few
CASSSPGQGHYEQFF
TGTGCCAGCAGTTCACCGGGACAGGGGCACTATGAGCAGTTCTTC
>17|TRBJ2-7|TRBV6-6|TRBD2|few
CASSYSPVAGGRYEQYF
TGTGCCAGCAGTTACTCGCCTGTAGCGGGAGGGCGGTACGAGCAGTACTTC
>17|TRBJ2-3|TRBV10-3|TRBD2|few
CAISEKVAGVTTDTQYF
TGTGCCATCAGTGAGAAAGTAGCGGGAGTAACCACAGATACGCAGTATTTT
>13|TRBJ1-2|TRBV28|NA|many
CASSLSAGTGYTF
TGTGCCAGCAGTTTATCGGCCGGGACAGGCTACACCTTC
>13|TRBJ2-7|TRBV29-1|TRBD2|NA
CSVGLAGEDEQYF
TGCAGCGTCGGACTAGCGGGAGAGGATGAGCAGTACTTC
>14|TRBJ2-5|TRBV6-1|TRBD2|many
CASSPLAGGETQYF
TGTGCCAGCAGTCCCCTAGCGGGAGGGGAGACCCAGTACTTC
>11|TRBJ1-2|TRBV30|NA|many
CAWRVSYGYTF
TGTGCCTGGAGAGTGTCCTATGGCTACACCTTC
>16|TRBJ2-2|TRBV5-1|TRBD2|few
CASSYGTSGFTGELFF
TGCGCCAGCAGCTACGGGACTAGCGGATTCACCGGGGAGCTGTTTTTT
>16|TRBJ1-2|TRBV6-1|TRBD1|few
CASRDRGPTANYGYTF
TGTGCCAGCAGAGACAGGGGCCCCACCGCTAACTATGGCTACACCTTC
>13|TRBJ1-2|TRBV19|NA|NA
CACRSSRYDGYTF
TGTGCCTGCCGGTCTTCACGTTACGATGGCTACACCTTC
>12|TRBJ2-7|TRBV20-1|TRBD2|many
CSALAGGYEQYF
TGCAGTGCCCTAGCGGGAGGCTACGAGCAGTACTTC
>13|TRBJ2-5|TRBV7-9|NA|NA
CASSFDGKETQYF
TGTGCCAGCAGCTTCGACGGTAAAGAGACCCAGTACTTC
>15|TRBJ1-6|TRBV27|NA|few
CASSHRQSLSSPLHF
TGTGCCAGCAGTCACCGACAGTCCCTCTCTTCACCCCTCCACTTT
>17|TRBJ2-5|TRBV28|NA|many
CASSYLTNRVAVKTQYF
TGTGCCAGCAGTTACCTGACGAACAGGGTAGCGGTGAAGACCCAGTACTTC